This T cell receptor beta chain comes out of a study of blood T cell repertoires in COVID-19. Authors' processing steps: Amplification of reference gene primers was used by the study to estimate nucleated cell counts. Using immunoSEQ multiplex PCR, the repertoire was profiled, and TCRdb retains in-frame clones only, with some absent. The DNA gave D and trimming, while V, J and clone size come from that table. The sample gives over 300,000 clones, 80% to 90% of which show up once; roughly 2% is in the top ten. Study members were between roughly 18 and 90 years old and lived in approximately 25 US regions. Cohorts were based on clinical histories the participants reported. Each recovered donor of Cohort 3 presented with two negative PCRs, clearance, or symptom resolution. This clone was observed many times. CDR3 length: 16 residues. V was clipped by 0 bases and J by 7 bases, with 13 bases between them. Germline values: CDR1 LGHNA, CDR2 YSLEER.

V and J are TRBV4-3 and TRBJ1-6; D gene ambiguous. The TCR was taken from a man aged 25-45 years who had recovered from COVID-19. Source material: PBMCs or T cells enriched from blood (not recorded which). Here the CDR3 reads CASSQEPSGRNSPLHF. The CDR3 DNA reads TGCGCCAGCAGCCAAGAACCCTCAGGCCGCAATTCACCCCTCCACTTT.